The T cell receptor (beta chain) described here comes from a study of chronic HIV infection and antiretroviral therapy. Each CDR3 protein gets one entry after TCRdb re-called the 5' RACE reads with MiXCR. The top ten clones hold under 3.5% of a sample with tens of thousands of distinct CDR3 sequences, more than 8% of them seen once. Germline assignment: CDR1 MDHEN and CDR2 SYDVKM. The CDR3 runs 15 residues. Trimming at V came to 7 bases and at J to 4 bases, leaving 9 bases not matched to a gene. The TCR originated in an adult who had HIV and had not received antiretroviral therapy, or was an uninfected healthy control (not recorded which). Material for sequencing was peripheral blood. The genes are TRBV28 and TRBJ1-2; the match to TRBD1 covers 10 bases. This chain's CDR3 is CASTFWRTGGYGYTF. In DNA form, the CDR3 reads TGTGCCAGCACCTTTTGGCGGACAGGGGGCTATGGCTACACCTTC.